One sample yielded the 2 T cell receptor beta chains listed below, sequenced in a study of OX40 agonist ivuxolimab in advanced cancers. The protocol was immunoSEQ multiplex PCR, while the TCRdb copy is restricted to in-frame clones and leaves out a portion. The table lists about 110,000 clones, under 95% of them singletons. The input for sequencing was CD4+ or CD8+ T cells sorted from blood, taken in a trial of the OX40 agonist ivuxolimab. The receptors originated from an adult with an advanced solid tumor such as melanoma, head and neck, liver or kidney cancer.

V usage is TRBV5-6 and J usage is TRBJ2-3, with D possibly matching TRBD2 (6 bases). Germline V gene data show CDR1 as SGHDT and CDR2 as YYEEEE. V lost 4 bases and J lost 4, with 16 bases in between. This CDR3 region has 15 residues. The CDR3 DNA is TGTGCCAGCAGCCCCATTGGCGGGACGGCAGATACGCAGTATTTT. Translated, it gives CASSPIGGTADTQYF. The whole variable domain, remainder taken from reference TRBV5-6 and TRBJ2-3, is DAGVTQSPTHLIKTRGQQVTLRCSPKSGHDTVSWYQQALGQGPQFIFQYYEEEERQRGNFPDRFSGHQFPNYSSELNVNALLLGDSALYLCASSPIGGTADTQYFGPGTRLTVL.

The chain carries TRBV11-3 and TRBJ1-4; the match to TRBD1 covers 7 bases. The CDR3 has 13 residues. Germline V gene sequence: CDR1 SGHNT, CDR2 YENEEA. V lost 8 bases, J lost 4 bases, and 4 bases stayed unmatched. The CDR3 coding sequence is TGTGCCAGCGGGGGGACAGATAATGAAAAACTGTTTTTT. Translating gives CASGGTDNEKLFF.